The 27 T cell receptor beta chains in this list originate from one sample, sequenced in a study of cytomegalovirus exposure and HLA in healthy donors. The PCR employed 60 Vbeta primers together with 13 Jbeta primers. Libraries were prepared by immunoSEQ multiplex PCR; TCRdb keeps only in-frame clonotypes and omits some of them. The table has 180,000 or so clones, more than 60% seen once. The material sequenced was PBMCs. The receptors stem from a female donor in good health and CMV-seronegative.

V gene TRBV11-3 combines with J gene TRBJ2-5; D might be TRBD2 (5 bases). CDR3 size: 14 residues. Between the trimmed V and J ends, which lost 4 bases and 7 bases, there was a span of 16 bases. Germline V gene data show CDR1 as SGHNT and CDR2 as YENEEA. In DNA form, the CDR3 reads TGTGCCAGCAGCTCCGGTCCGGGAATCGGGACCCAGTACTTC. It yields the protein CASSSGPGIGTQYF.

The chain uses TRBV6-5 and TRBJ2-5, with a weak D call TRBD1 (6 bases). The J call may not be correct, given that the DNA end is closer to TRBJ2-7. This CDR3 comprises 16 residues. From germline, CDR1 is MNHEY and CDR2 SVGAGI. The DNA for the CDR3 is TGTGCCAGCAGTTACTCGGGCAGGGGAAGCTCCTACGAGCAGTACTTC. It is translated as CASSYSGRGSSYEQYF.

The CDR3 is CASRSGFYGYTF. CDR3 coding DNA: TGTGCCAGCCGATCAGGTTTCTATGGCTACACCTTC. The chain employs TRBV2 and TRBJ1-2, with no clear D. V was clipped by 8 bases and J by 4 bases, with 11 bases between them. This CDR3 region has 12 residues. The V gene's germline CDR1 is SNHLY and CDR2 FYNNEI.

V and J are TRBV4-3 and TRBJ1-3; 7 positions agree with TRBD1. The germline CDR1 and CDR2 sequences are LGHNA and YSLEER. The junction had 2 bases not matched to a gene; V was cut back by 3 bases and J by 0 bases. The CDR3 length is 15 residues. CDR3 coding DNA: TGCGCCAGCAGCCAGACAGGGTACTCTGGAAACACCATATATTTT. Protein: CASSQTGYSGNTIYF.

The V call is TRBV19, the J call TRBJ2-1; 10 bases match TRBD2. Germline assignment: CDR1 LNHDA and CDR2 SQIVND (reference sequence). This CDR3 comprises 17 residues. V lost 7 bases to trimming and J lost 5 bases; unmatched junction nucleotides: 14. The CDR3 reads CASTNPSAGGGDNEQFF. CDR3 DNA: TGTGCCAGTACTAATCCGTCAGCGGGGGGGGGAGACAATGAGCAGTTCTTC.

This clone was counted only a few times. The chain uses TRBV19 and TRBJ2-7; D may be TRBD1 (6 bases). Germline V gene lookup returns CDR1 LNHDA and CDR2 SQIVND (reference sequence). Deletions cut 7 bases from V and 0 bases from J, with 13 bases between. The CDR3 has 14 residues. CDR3 DNA sequence: TGTGCCAGTACCCCGACAGGCAGCTCCTACGAGCAGTACTTC. Protein product: CASTPTGSSYEQYF.

The chain carries TRBV7-2 and TRBJ2-7; 12 bases agree with TRBD2. The ends lost 5 bases at V and 3 bases at J; junction bases unmatched: 5. The CDR3 is made up of 15 amino acids. Germline-derived CDR1 and CDR2 are SGHTA and FQGNSA. The DNA of the CDR3 is TGTGCCAGCAGCCTAGGACTAGCGGGATTCTACGAGCAGTACTTC. Translating gives CASSLGLAGFYEQYF.

CDR3 in amino acids: CASSLQGIVNTIYF. The CDR3 DNA reads TGTGCCAGCAGTTTACAGGGTATAGTGAACACCATATATTTT. The chain combines TRBV28 with TRBJ1-3; D perhaps matches TRBD1 (5 bases). Deletions cut 2 bases from V and 7 bases from J, with 12 bases between. The CDR3 covers 14 residues. CDR1 is MDHEN and CDR2 is SYDVKM in the germline V gene.

This clone was seen a single time. The chain recombines TRBV19 with TRBJ1-1, with D tentatively TRBD1 (6 bases). Germline values: CDR1 LNHDA, CDR2 SQIVND (reference sequence). The CDR3 loop spans 15 amino acids. V was trimmed by 3 bases and J by 4 bases, leaving 15 bases between them. DNA for the CDR3: TGTGCCAGTAGTATTCCTCGGCAGGGGTTCACTGAAGCTTTCTTT. This translates into CASSIPRQGFTEAFF. Full variable domain (missing parts from reference TRBV19 and TRBJ1-1): DGGITQSPKYLFRKEGQNVTLSCEQNLNHDAMYWYRQDPGQGLRLIYYSQIVNDFQKGDIAEGYSVSREKKESFPLTVTSAQKNPTAFYLCASSIPRQGFTEAFFGQGTRLTVV.

DNA of the CDR3: TGTGCCAGCAGCGCGGGACAACTCTCTGGAAACACCATATATTTT. This sequence encodes CASSAGQLSGNTIYF. V usage is TRBV9 and J usage is TRBJ1-3; D perhaps matches TRBD1 (6 bases). Between the trimmed V and J ends, which lost 3 bases and 0 bases, there was a span of 10 bases. Per the germline V gene, CDR1 is SGDLS and CDR2 is YYNGEE. The CDR3 is made up of 15 amino acids.

V usage is TRBV6-5 and J usage is TRBJ2-7, with 9 bases lining up with TRBD1. V lost 8 bases, J lost 4 bases, and 9 bases stayed unmatched. CDR3 length: 14 residues. The V gene's germline CDR1 is MNHEY and CDR2 SVGAGI. For the CDR3, the DNA is TGTGCCAGCGTGCCGGGACAGGGACATTACGAGCAGTACTTC. It codes for CASVPGQGHYEQYF.

This chain links TRBV7-6 with TRBJ2-1, with 12 bases fitting TRBD2. V dropped 0 bases and J dropped 7; count of bases not matched to a gene: 7. The germline V gene has CDR1 SGHVS and CDR2 FNYEAQ. This CDR3 comprises 17 residues. As DNA, the CDR3 is TGTGCCAGCAGCTTAGCGCCCCTAGCGGGGGGGCAGAATGAGCAGTTCTTC. Its protein is CASSLAPLAGGQNEQFF.

The CDR3 spells CASSYSPGGITEAFF. The CDR3, as DNA: TGTGCCAGCAGTTACTCGCCAGGGGGGATCACTGAAGCTTTCTTT. The V and J genes are TRBV6-6 and TRBJ1-1; 7 nucleotides match TRBD1. Looked up from germline, CDR1 is MNHNY and CDR2 is SVGAGI (reference sequence). There are 15 residues in the CDR3. Germline trimming cut 0 bases from V and 4 bases from J; bases unmatched to any gene: 5.

The chain employs TRBV5-1 and TRBJ2-3; 8 nucleotides line up with TRBD2. J was trimmed by 5 bases and V by 2 bases; bases with no gene match: 16. This CDR3 region has 18 residues. Germline-derived CDR1 and CDR2 are SGHRS and YFSETQ. CDR3 DNA: TGCGCCAGCAGCTTAGATCTCTACCCGGGGGGGCAGGTAGATACGCAGTATTTT. The encoded protein is CASSLDLYPGGQVDTQYF.

The chain uses TRBV6-5 and TRBJ2-2, with D tentatively TRBD2 (5 bases). Germline V gives CDR1 MNHEY, CDR2 SVGAGI. The CDR3 length is 15 residues. The V end was cut by 6 bases, the J end by 6 bases, with 17 bases between. The CDR3: CASRRQDLDAGELFF. For the CDR3, the DNA is TGTGCCAGCAGGCGTCAGGACTTGGACGCCGGGGAGCTGTTTTTT.

The chain has TRBV7-2 and TRBJ1-1; D gene uncertain. V gave up 0 bases and J gave up 5 bases, with 7 bases separating them. The CDR3 sequence is 13 residues long. Germline assignment: CDR1 SGHTA and CDR2 FQGNSA. CDR3 in amino acids: CASSLAPGTEAFF. CDR3 sequence (DNA): TGTGCCAGCAGCTTAGCCCCAGGAACTGAAGCTTTCTTT.

This clone was observed once. V and J are TRBV21-1 and TRBJ1-1; TRBD1 reflects the table's D call only, with no check against the DNA. TRBV21-1 counts as a pseudogene. The CDR3 length is 15 residues. CDR3 sequence reads: CASNKWGPWGTEAFF. CDR3 sequence (DNA): TGTGCCAGCAACAAGTGGGGGCCCTGGGGCACTGAAGCTTTCTTT.

The rearrangement links TRBV30 to TRBJ1-5; D is ambiguous. Germline CDR1 and CDR2: GTSNPN and SVGIG (reference sequence). Trimming took off 1 base at V and 2 bases at J, with 6 bases between the two ends. The CDR3 runs to 13 residues. CDR3 in DNA: TGTGCCTGGAGTGGTGTAGGCAATCAGCCCCAGCATTTT. Translating gives CAWSGVGNQPQHF. Based on the CDR3 plus reference TRBV30 and TRBJ1-5, the full variable domain is SQTIHQWPATLVQPVGSPLSLECTVEGTSNPNLYWYRQAAGRGLQLLFYSVGIGQISSEVPQNLSASRPQDRQFILSSKKLLLSDSGFYLCAWSGVGNQPQHFGDGTRLSIL.

This sequence joins TRBV19 and TRBJ2-7; 8 nucleotides line up with TRBD1. CDR3 length: 14 residues. Germline V CDR1 and CDR2: LNHDA, SQIVND (reference sequence). Germline trimming cut 4 bases from V and 2 bases from J; bases unmatched to any gene: 4. CDR3 nucleotide sequence: TGTGCCAGTAGTAGGACAGGGACTGCCTACGAGCAGTACTTC. Its protein product is CASSRTGTAYEQYF. Drawing the rest from reference TRBV19 and TRBJ2-7, the complete variable domain is DGGITQSPKYLFRKEGQNVTLSCEQNLNHDAMYWYRQDPGQGLRLIYYSQIVNDFQKGDIAEGYSVSREKKESFPLTVTSAQKNPTAFYLCASSRTGTAYEQYFGPGTRLTVT.

In its sample, this clone was seen a few times. The rearrangement links TRBV5-1 to TRBJ2-5, with D possibly being TRBD2 (6 bases). V was shortened by 0 bases and J by 5 bases, with 17 bases between the two germline ends. The CDR3 extends over 16 amino acids. Germline V gives CDR1 SGHRS, CDR2 YFSETQ. The CDR3 DNA sequence: TGCGCCAGCAGCTTGGGGGCGGGACTTTCGAGGGAGACCCAGTACTTC. Residues: CASSLGAGLSRETQYF. The full variable domain, completed using reference TRBV5-1 and TRBJ2-5, is KAGVTQTPRYLIKTRGQQVTLSCSPISGHRSVSWYQQTPGQGLQFLFEYFSETQRNKGNFPGRFSGRQFSNSRSEMNVSTLELGDSALYLCASSLGAGLSRETQYFGPGTRLLVL.

This clone was observed a few times. The V gene is TRBV7-9, the J gene TRBJ2-2; D perhaps matches TRBD2 (5 bases). Germline CDR1 SEHNR, CDR2 FQNEAQ (reference sequence). The V end lost 5 bases, the J end lost 8 bases, and 21 bases lay between the germline ends. CDR3 length equals 16 residues. CDR3 loop: CASSPRSGEGTGELFF. The CDR3 bases are TGTGCCAGCAGCCCCCGGTCAGGAGAGGGTACGGGGGAGCTGTTTTTT.

Details on this clone: Compared with germline, one end of the junction differs, possibly owing to a read error. The chain combines TRBV13 with TRBJ2-1, with D possibly TRBD2 on 6 matching bases. Germline CDR1 reads PRHDT; CDR2 reads FYEKMQ (reference sequence). This CDR3 has 16 amino acids. The CDR3 here is CASSLAYGGNYNEQFF. The CDR3 nucleotides are TGTGCCAGCAGTTTAGCCTATGGAGGGAACTACAATGAGCAGTTCTTC.

The V call is TRBV7-8, the J call TRBJ1-2, with D possibly TRBD1 on 5 matching bases. CDR3 size: 15 residues. Deletions cut 2 bases from V and 5 bases from J, with 15 bases between. Germline loops: CDR1 SGHVS, CDR2 FQNEAQ. CDR3 in DNA: TGTGCCAGCAGCTTATCATCAGGGATGGGGTATGGCTACACCTTC. Protein: CASSLSSGMGYGYTF.

This chain joins TRBV15 and TRBJ2-5; 12 nucleotides line up with TRBD2. Trimming took 0 bases from V and 9 from J; bases not matched to a gene: 8. Germline loops: CDR1 LNHNV, CDR2 YYDKDF (reference sequence). The CDR3 consists of 16 residues. The CDR3 nucleotides are TGTGCCACCAGCAGAGATAGTTCTAGCGGGAGGGAGGCCCAGTACTTC. It encodes CATSRDSSSGREAQYF.

The chain joins TRBV21-1 to TRBJ2-7; the table calls TRBD2, which could not be checked here. TRBV21-1 is designated a pseudogene. The CDR3 contains 17 residues. The CDR3 sequence: CASSKERLAGWIYEQYF. The CDR3 region has the DNA TGTGCCAGCAGCAAAGAAAGGCTAGCGGGGTGGATCTACGAGCAGTACTTC.

This clone has just a few counts. The chain couples TRBV28 to TRBJ1-2; the D gene is possibly TRBD1 (5 bases). The CDR3 contains 15 residues. The V end was cut by 3 bases, the J end by 0 bases, with 11 bases between. The V gene's germline CDR1 is MDHEN and CDR2 SYDVKM. CDR3 in amino acids: CASSFPDKANYGYTF. The CDR3 bases are TGTGCCAGCAGTTTCCCGGACAAAGCTAACTATGGCTACACCTTC.

This chain links TRBV6-1 with TRBJ2-7, with 10 bases lining up with TRBD1. The CDR3 covers 15 residues. Germline V gene lookup returns CDR1 MNHNS and CDR2 SASEGT. The ends lost 4 bases at V and 4 bases at J; junction bases unmatched: 7. The CDR3 reads CASSGEDRGSYEQYF. The CDR3 nucleotides are TGTGCCAGCAGTGGGGAGGACAGGGGGAGTTACGAGCAGTACTTC.